This T cell receptor beta chain is drawn from a study of identical twins. It was template switching that added a universal primer site, and there were unique molecular identifiers on the cDNA. Using its own MiXCR run on the 5' RACE reads, TCRdb lists one record per CDR3 protein. The table lists 570,000 or so distinct CDR3 sequences, roughly 9.9% of them singletons. There are 15 residues in the CDR3. Between the trimmed V and J ends, which lost 5 bases and 1 base, there was a span of 14 bases. Study conclusions and caveats: Cord blood beta clonotypes that were abundant carried fewer insertions, and memory repertoires showed no such trend. Sequences that were out-of-frame, alpha and twin-shared displayed an excess of low generation probability.

Many counts were recorded for this clonotype. Its antigen is unidentified. These data also formed part of another study, on yellow fever vaccine responses in identical twins. That publication notes: Reported findings indicate that twins' vaccine T cell responses seemed partially convergent, partially personalized.

The receptor was derived from a young woman in good health. This sequence joins TRBV12-3 or TRBV12-4 and TRBJ2-5, with a possible D match to TRBD2 (7 bases). Input material: PBMCs. The CDR3 protein is CASSRTGGTQETQYF. The CDR3, as DNA: TGTGCCAGCAGTCGAACGGGGGGCACCCAAGAGACCCAGTACTTC.